The entry below describes one T cell receptor (beta chain). Its antigen is still unknown. The record originates from a study of radiation and T cells in renal cell carcinoma. Study-wide results and limits: Baseline intratumoral clonotype presence is unknown without pretreatment biopsies.

TCRdb's table, derived via immunoSEQ multiplex PCR, lists solely in-frame clones and lacks some. The repertoire holds roughly 92,000 clones, roughly 82% seen once, with 7.2% in the top ten. The time point was: blood 4 weeks post-SBRT, at nephrectomy. Treatment noted: 15 Gy SBRT to primary tumor, nephrectomy 4 weeks later. Nephrectomy followed 15 Gy stereotactic body radiation by 4 weeks. After SBRT, blood was collected at 2 and 4 weeks, plus baseline. In germline, CDR1 is MDHEN, CDR2 SYDVKM. The V and J ends lost 7 bases and 1 base, in that order; junction bases with no gene match: 9. The CDR3 has 16 amino acids.

The origin of this receptor is a man aged 60 to 75 with renal cell carcinoma. The starting material was blood, obtained from a patient whose treatment included radiotherapy and nephrectomy. This sequence joins TRBV28 and TRBJ1-5; 8 bases match TRBD1. CDR3 bases: TGTGCCAGCACCAAACGGACAGGGACGAGCAATCAGCCCCAGCATTTT. Its translation is CASTKRTGTSNQPQHF. Full variable domain (rest looked up from reference TRBV28 and TRBJ1-5): DVKVTQSSRYLVKRTGEKVFLECVQDMDHENMFWYRQDPGLGLRLIYFSYDVKMKEKGDIPEGYSVSREKKERFSLILESASTNQTSMYLCASTKRTGTSNQPQHFGDGTRLSIL.